The next 8 T cell receptor beta chains were all read from a single sample in a study of cytomegalovirus exposure and HLA in healthy donors. PCR used 60 Vbeta primers and 13 Jbeta primers. The data were produced by immunoSEQ multiplex PCR, yet TCRdb's version contains in-frame clones alone and is incomplete. The data show roughly 150,000 clones, roughly 82% seen once. The sequenced sample was PBMCs. The receptors were gathered from a man aged 25 to 40 in good health and CMV-seropositive.

In this sample, this clone turned up a few times. The rearrangement joins TRBV7-9 to TRBJ2-5; 8 nucleotides agree with TRBD2. The CDR3 runs 12 residues. V lost 5 bases and J lost 10; bases outside the gene matches: 6. Germline V gene data show CDR1 as SEHNR and CDR2 as FQNEAQ (reference sequence). CDR3 sequence: CASSVGSGDQYF. CDR3 bases: TGTGCCAGCAGCGTCGGTAGCGGGGACCAGTACTTC. Supplemented by reference TRBV7-9 and TRBJ2-5, the full variable domain reads DTGVSQNPRHKITKRGQNVTFRCDPISEHNRLYWYRQTLGQGPEFLTYFQNEAQLEKSRLLSDRFSAERPKGSFSTLEIQRTEQGDSAMYLCASSVGSGDQYFGPGTRLLVL.

The J gene is TRBJ2-7, the V gene TRBV6-5; maybe TRBD2 (6 bases). The germline V gene has CDR1 MNHEY and CDR2 SVGAGI. CDR3 size: 15 residues. The V gene lost 0 bases and the J gene lost 7 bases, with 16 bases spanning the gap. Here the CDR3 reads CASSYSTGLQGEQYF. The CDR3 nucleotides read TGTGCCAGCAGTTACTCCACGGGACTCCAAGGGGAGCAGTACTTC.

J is TRBJ1-6 and V is TRBV6-6; D gene unclear. Germline V gene lookup returns CDR1 MNHNY and CDR2 SVGAGI (reference sequence). CDR3 length equals 15 residues. The ends were cut back, 2 bases at V and 0 bases at J, with 5 bases in the middle. CDR3 bases: TGTGCCAGCAGTTACACGAGCTCCTATAATTCACCCCTCCACTTT. The encoded protein is CASSYTSSYNSPLHF.

This clone was detected only once. The chain employs TRBV2 and TRBJ2-1; D uncertain. V was shortened by 0 bases and J by 7 bases, with 4 bases between the two germline ends. CDR1 and CDR2 (germline): SNHLY, FYNNEI. CDR3 size: 12 residues. This chain's CDR3 is CASSEARNEQFF. The CDR3 DNA reads TGTGCCAGCAGTGAAGCGCGTAATGAGCAGTTCTTC. Drawing the rest from reference TRBV2 and TRBJ2-1, the complete variable domain is EPEVTQTPSHQVTQMGQEVILRCVPISNHLYFYWYRQILGQKVEFLVSFYNNEISEKSEIFDDQFSVERPDGSNFTLKIRSTKLEDSAMYFCASSEARNEQFFGPGTRLTVL.

About this clone itself: At one boundary the junction diverges from the germline segment, which might be a read error. The chain is built from TRBV7-9 and TRBJ2-7; 15 bases match TRBD2. The germline CDR1 and CDR2 sequences are SEHNR and FQNEAQ (reference sequence). The CDR3 loop spans 16 amino acids. The CDR3 DNA sequence: TGTTCCAGCAGCCGGACTAGCGGGAGGGGGTTTTACGAGCAGTACTTC. It yields the protein CSSSRTSGRGFYEQYF.

V is TRBV28 and J is TRBJ2-1, with D perhaps TRBD2 (6 bases). V lost 5 bases, J lost 7 bases, and 12 bases lay in between. CDR3 size: 13 residues. Germline V gene data show CDR1 as MDHEN and CDR2 as SYDVKM. CDR3 in DNA: TGTGCCAGCAGTCCCGGGACTGGGAATGAGCAGTTCTTC. Encoded protein: CASSPGTGNEQFF.

This chain joins TRBV9 and TRBJ2-1; D possibly corresponds to TRBD2 (6 bases). The CDR3 runs 14 residues. Germline CDR1 is SGDLS and CDR2 is YYNGEE. V was cut by 0 bases and J by 3 bases, with 7 bases left in between. CDR3 bases: TGTGCCAGCAGCGTAGAGGGACTCTACAATGAGCAGTTCTTC. Its protein is CASSVEGLYNEQFF.

The CDR3 bases are TGTGCCACCGCCAGGGGGGACGCCAGCTCCTACGAGCAGTACTTC. Protein: CATARGDASSYEQYF. The V and J genes are TRBV7-9 and TRBJ2-7; a possible D gene is TRBD1 (7 bases). The CDR3 totals 15 residues. V lost 10 bases, J lost 0 bases, and 19 bases lay in between. Germline loops: CDR1 SEHNR, CDR2 FQNEAQ (reference sequence). Full variable domain (rest looked up from reference TRBV7-9 and TRBJ2-7): DTGVSQNPRHKITKRGQNVTFRCDPISEHNRLYWYRQTLGQGPEFLTYFQNEAQLEKSRLLSDRFSAERPKGSFSTLEIQRTEQGDSAMYLCATARGDASSYEQYFGPGTRLTVT.